This T cell receptor beta chain was retrieved from a study of blood T cell repertoires in COVID-19. On the study more broadly: The United States, Italy and Spain supplied acute and convalescent COVID-19 samples. T cells, B-cell-depleted T cells, or PBMCs provided the cDNA or gDNA that served as material.

Per the study methods: Reference gene primer amplification gave estimated nucleated cell counts. TCRdb keeps only in-frame clones here, not all; method: immunoSEQ multiplex PCR. V and J calls and clone size are given by that table; D and trimming were obtained from the DNA. The sample contains 300,000 or so clones, around 86% of which appear only once. This CDR3 contains 11 residues. Germline V gene lookup returns CDR1 DFQATT and CDR2 SNEGSKA (reference sequence). Material: peripheral blood. The clonotype comes from a man aged 45-60 years with active or convalescent COVID-19. V usage is TRBV20-1 and J usage is TRBJ2-5; TRBD2 agrees at 7 bases. The chain's CDR3 is CTGGRGETQYF. As DNA, the CDR3 is TGCACCGGGGGGAGGGGAGAGACCCAGTACTTC.